The next 23 T cell receptor beta chains were all read from a single sample in a study of T-cell memory formation after mild COVID-19. TCRdb ran MiXCR on the 5' RACE reads and lists one entry per CDR3 protein. The sample has about 170,000 distinct CDR3 sequences, over 10% seen once. The sample consisted of PBMCs or a T cell subset sorted from them (not recorded which). The source is a young man who had mild COVID-19 (a few samples of this study predate the infection). Cell type and time point are not known.

This clonotype was seen a handful of times. The rearrangement joins TRBV12-3 or TRBV12-4 to TRBJ2-3; D is perhaps TRBD2 (6 bases). This CDR3 is 15 amino acids long. V was shortened by 6 bases and J by 0 bases, with 13 bases between the two germline ends. The CDR3 nucleotides read TGTGCCAGCAGAGCCCGGGGGTCTAGCACAGATACGCAGTATTTT. Protein sequence: CASRARGSSTDTQYF.

This clonotype came up many times. V usage is TRBV12-3 or TRBV12-4 and J usage is TRBJ2-5; D possibly corresponds to TRBD2 (6 bases). CDR3 length: 13 amino acids. Trimming pared 5 bases from V and 8 bases from J, leaving 15 bases between. The CDR3 is CASSGTEGGTQYF. CDR3 DNA sequence: TGTGCCAGCAGTGGGACGGAGGGAGGAACCCAGTACTTC.

The genes are TRBV7-2 and TRBJ1-2; a possible D gene is TRBD1 (5 bases). Germline V gene lookup returns CDR1 SGHTA and CDR2 FQGNSA. The CDR3 length is 14 residues. Trimming removed 4 bases from V and 4 bases from J, with 13 bases in between. The CDR3 spells CASSSGAVGYGYTF. CDR3 nucleotide sequence: TGTGCCAGCAGCTCCGGGGCAGTCGGCTATGGCTACACCTTC.

This clonotype was seen only a few times. This rearrangement joins TRBV6-2 or TRBV6-3 to TRBJ2-7, with D possibly matching TRBD2 (5 bases). There are 13 residues in the CDR3. V was trimmed by 5 bases and J by 5 bases, leaving 13 bases between them. Germline values: CDR1 MNHEY, CDR2 SVGEGT. CDR3 sequence reads: CASSEGIFDEQYF. For the CDR3, the DNA is TGTGCCAGCAGTGAGGGTATCTTCGACGAGCAGTACTTC.

This clonotype was counted between two and nine times. This chain joins TRBV6-6 and TRBJ2-2, with no clear D. V was trimmed by 4 bases and J by 5 bases, leaving 5 bases between them. Germline V gives CDR1 MNHNY, CDR2 SVGAGI (reference sequence). The CDR3 covers 12 residues. The DNA for the CDR3 is TGTGCCAGCAGTTGGCAGACCGGGGAGCTGTTTTTT. It specifies CASSWQTGELFF.

The chain recombines TRBV20-1 with TRBJ1-5, with a tentative D call TRBD1 (5 bases). V lost 3 bases and J 9 bases, leaving 15 bases between the germline ends. Germline V gene lookup returns CDR1 DFQATT and CDR2 SNEGSKA (reference sequence). This CDR3 has 13 amino acids. The CDR3 DNA follows: TGCAGTGCTAGTTTCCAGGGCAAGTTGCCCCAGCATTTT. As protein: CSASFQGKLPQHF.

This clonotype was counted many times. This chain joins TRBV7-3 and TRBJ2-5; D gene unclear. CDR1 and CDR2 (germline): SGHTA, FQGTGA. The CDR3 has 14 amino acids. V was cut by 5 bases and J by 5 bases, with 15 bases left in between. This CDR3 is CASSQNPGTETQYF. The CDR3 DNA follows: TGTGCCAGCAGCCAAAACCCGGGTACGGAGACCCAGTACTTC.

Only a few counts were recorded for this clonotype. This chain uses TRBV4-2 with TRBJ1-5, with a tentative D call TRBD1 (5 bases). Between the trimmed V and J ends, which lost 0 bases and 2 bases, there was a span of 14 bases. This CDR3 is 17 amino acids long. CDR1 is LGHNA, CDR2 YNFKEQ, per germline. The chain's CDR3 is CASSQDLLRARNQPQHF. The CDR3 bases are TGTGCCAGCAGCCAAGATCTTCTCAGGGCCCGCAATCAGCCCCAGCATTTT.

The sample holds many counts of this clonotype. This rearrangement joins TRBV23-1 to TRBJ2-1, with TRBD2 matching over 8 bases. TRBV23-1 is noted as an ORF with a role that remains uncertain. The J segment lost 1 base and the V segment lost 2 bases, leaving 7 bases of the junction unmatched. The CDR3 covers 17 residues. CDR3 nucleotide sequence: TGCGCCAGCAGTCAACCGCTGGCGGGGGGTTCCTACAATGAGCAGTTCTTC. This codes for CASSQPLAGGSYNEQFF.

This clonotype was recorded many times. DNA for the CDR3: TGTGCCAGCAGCGCCGGGACAGAAGAGACCCAGTACTTC. Protein sequence: CASSAGTEETQYF. This chain links TRBV7-9 with TRBJ2-5, with 7 bases fitting TRBD1. The germline gives CDR1 SEHNR, CDR2 FQNEAQ (reference sequence). The CDR3 runs 13 residues. The J segment lost 3 bases and the V segment lost 5 bases, leaving 3 bases of the junction unmatched. Drawing the rest from reference TRBV7-9 and TRBJ2-5, the complete variable domain is DTGVSQNPRHKITKRGQNVTFRCDPISEHNRLYWYRQTLGQGPEFLTYFQNEAQLEKSRLLSDRFSAERPKGSFSTLEIQRTEQGDSAMYLCASSAGTEETQYFGPGTRLLVL.

The chain couples TRBV4-2 to TRBJ2-7; tentative D call: TRBD2 (7 bases). The CDR3 contains 16 residues. Between the trimmed V and J ends, which lost 4 bases and 3 bases, there was a span of 19 bases. Germline V gene data show CDR1 as LGHNA and CDR2 as YNFKEQ. CDR3 bases: TGTGCCAGCAGCCCACAGGTGGGGGGGGCGTACTACGAGCAGTACTTC. Translated, it gives CASSPQVGGAYYEQYF.

This clonotype was seen a few times. The CDR3, as DNA: TGTGCCAGCAGCCAGACTAGCGGGGGGGCCGGTACGCAGTATTTT. It specifies CASSQTSGGAGTQYF. J is TRBJ2-3 and V is TRBV6-1, with TRBD2 matching over 14 bases. Per the germline V gene, CDR1 is MNHNS and CDR2 is SASEGT. The CDR3 contains 15 residues. The ends lost 6 bases at V and 8 bases at J; junction bases unmatched: 7.

This clonotype was picked up a small number of times. The V call is TRBV7-3, the J call TRBJ2-1, with D maybe TRBD2 (6 bases). Trimming left V 3 bases short and J 10 bases short, with 7 bases between. CDR3 length: 11 residues. CDR1 and CDR2 from the germline V gene are SGHTA and FQGTGA. The CDR3 spells CASSFGGEQFF. CDR3 coding DNA: TGTGCCAGCAGCTTTGGGGGGGAGCAGTTCTTC.

The chain recombines TRBV11-2 with TRBJ2-1; D unresolved. Trimming took 5 bases from V and 0 from J, leaving 14 bases between them. CDR3 length: 16 amino acids. Looked up from germline, CDR1 is SGHAT and CDR2 is FQNNGV. CDR3 DNA sequence: TGTGCCAGCAGCCGAGGTCGGACGAGCTCCTACAATGAGCAGTTCTTC. This sequence encodes CASSRGRTSSYNEQFF.

This clonotype has a count of ten or more. The chain has TRBV12-3 or TRBV12-4 and TRBJ1-1; TRBD1 is a possible D gene (6 bases). V lost 6 bases, J lost 2 bases, and 7 bases lay in between. The CDR3 sequence is 12 residues long. CDR3 nucleotide sequence: TGTGCCAGCAGGACAGGTAACACTGAAGCTTTCTTT. Encoded protein: CASRTGNTEAFF.

V gene TRBV4-2 combines with J gene TRBJ2-5, with D possibly matching TRBD1 (5 bases). The CDR3 extends over 13 amino acids. CDR1 is LGHNA and CDR2 is YNFKEQ in the germline V gene. V gave up 3 bases and J gave up 5 bases, with 10 bases separating them. The CDR3 spells CASSQGPGETQYF. The CDR3, as DNA: TGTGCCAGCAGCCAGGGGCCCGGGGAGACCCAGTACTTC.

This clonotype has just a few counts. The V call is TRBV7-2, the J call TRBJ1-5; possible D gene TRBD1, 5 bases. The CDR3 length is 13 residues. Trimming removed 4 bases from V and 4 bases from J, with 8 bases in between. Germline V gene lookup returns CDR1 SGHTA and CDR2 FQGNSA. CDR3 sequence: CASSWDGNQPQHF. In DNA form, the CDR3 reads TGTGCCAGCAGCTGGGACGGTAATCAGCCCCAGCATTTT.

This clonotype was observed a handful of times. The gene calls are TRBV5-5 and TRBJ1-1; D is ambiguous. Trimming removed 4 bases from V and 4 bases from J, with 17 bases in between. The CDR3 consists of 15 residues. In germline, CDR1 is SGHKS, CDR2 YYEKEE (reference sequence). DNA for the CDR3: TGTGCCAGCAGCGTAGATATAGGAAACCCCACTGAAGCTTTCTTT. It encodes CASSVDIGNPTEAFF.

The chain is built from TRBV10-3 and TRBJ2-1; no clear D. Trimming pared 4 bases from V and 7 bases from J, leaving 11 bases between. This CDR3 is built from 13 residues. Germline CDR1 and CDR2: ENHRY and SYGVKD. CDR3 in amino acids: CAISADSGNEQFF. CDR3 DNA: TGTGCCATCAGTGCCGATTCTGGGAATGAGCAGTTCTTC.

In this sample, this clonotype turned up a few times. The CDR3 bases are TGTGCCAGCAGCCCAGGGGGGTTCGGGGAGCTGTTTTTT. As protein: CASSPGGFGELFF. The V gene is TRBV6-2 or TRBV6-3, the J gene TRBJ2-2; D might be TRBD1 (7 bases). CDR3 length: 13 residues. Looked up from germline, CDR1 is MNHEY and CDR2 is SVGEGT. V lost 6 bases and J 7 bases, leaving 12 bases between the germline ends.

This clonotype occurred a few times. This chain links TRBV3-1 with TRBJ2-5, with D possibly matching TRBD2 (5 bases). Germline CDR1 reads LGHDT; CDR2 reads YNNKEL (reference sequence). The CDR3 runs to 14 residues. Trimming took off 5 bases at V and 4 bases at J, with 14 bases between the two ends. CDR3 nucleotide sequence: TGTGCCAGCAGCTCCCGGTCCCGGGGAGAGACCCAGTACTTC. This sequence encodes CASSSRSRGETQYF.

This clonotype was detected many times. V is TRBV7-6 and J is TRBJ2-1; D may be TRBD1 (6 bases). Germline loops: CDR1 SGHVS, CDR2 FNYEAQ. The CDR3 is 14 amino acids. V lost 5 bases and J lost 2, with 10 bases in between. The CDR3 loop is CASSLGHPYNEQFF. The CDR3 bases are TGTGCCAGCAGCCTGGGACACCCCTACAATGAGCAGTTCTTC.

The CDR3 DNA reads as TGTGCCACCAGTGATGGGGACTTCATGGGCGGGGAGCTGTTTTTT. Translating gives CATSDGDFMGGELFF. The V gene is TRBV24-1, the J gene TRBJ2-2, with D perhaps TRBD2 (6 bases). From germline, CDR1 is KGHDR and CDR2 SFDVKD. V was trimmed by 3 bases and J by 7 bases, leaving 14 bases between them. This CDR3 comprises 15 residues.